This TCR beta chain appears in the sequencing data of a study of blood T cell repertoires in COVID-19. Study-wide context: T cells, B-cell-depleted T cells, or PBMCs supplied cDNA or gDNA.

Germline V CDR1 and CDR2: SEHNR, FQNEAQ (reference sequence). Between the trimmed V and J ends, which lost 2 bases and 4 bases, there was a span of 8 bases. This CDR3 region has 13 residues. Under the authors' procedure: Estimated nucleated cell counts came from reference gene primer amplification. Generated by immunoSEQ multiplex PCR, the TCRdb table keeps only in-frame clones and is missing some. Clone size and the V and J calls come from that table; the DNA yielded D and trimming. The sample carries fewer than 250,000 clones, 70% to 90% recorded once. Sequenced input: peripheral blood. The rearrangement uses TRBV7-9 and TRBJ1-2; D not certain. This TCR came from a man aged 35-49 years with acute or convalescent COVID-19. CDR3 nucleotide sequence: TGTGCCAGCAGCTTATCAGGTGGCTATGGCTACACCTTC. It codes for CASSLSGGYGYTF.